What follows are 19 T cell receptor beta chains derived from one specimen sequenced in a study of blood T cell repertoires in COVID-19. This table comes from immunoSEQ multiplex PCR, and its TCRdb copy is limited to in-frame clones, with some not included. The sample yields hundreds of thousands of clones, approximately 85% seen once. Source material: peripheral blood. Source of these receptors: a man aged 45-60 years with active or convalescent COVID-19.

The genes are TRBV6-5 and TRBJ1-1, with a possible D match to TRBD1 (5 bases). Germline CDR1 and CDR2: MNHEY and SVGAGI. With 2 bases removed from V and 4 bases from J, the gap between germline ends came to 14 bases. The CDR3 is 15 residues long. The CDR3 bases are TGTGCCAGCAGTTACAGTTACAGGCAGGGCACTGAAGCTTTCTTT. Protein product: CASSYSYRQGTEAFF.

This chain joins TRBV27 and TRBJ2-7, with a possible D match to TRBD1 (5 bases). Trimming cost V 3 bases and J 3 bases, with 24 bases left between them. The V gene's germline CDR1 is MNHEY and CDR2 SMNVEV (reference sequence). This CDR3 region has 18 residues. CDR3 in amino acids: CASSFRPAGHRTSYEQYF. The CDR3 coding sequence is TGTGCCAGCAGTTTTAGGCCGGCTGGACACCGAACGAGCTACGAGCAGTACTTC.

This chain uses TRBV19 with TRBJ1-5; D gene ambiguous. The CDR3 is made up of 15 amino acids. V lost 6 bases to trimming and J lost 7 bases, with 19 bases between them. CDR1 is LNHDA, CDR2 SQIVND, per germline (reference sequence). The CDR3 spells CASSRLWREDQPQHF. The DNA of the CDR3 is TGTGCCAGTAGCCGACTGTGGAGGGAGGACCAGCCCCAGCATTTT. The full variable domain, rest sourced from reference TRBV19 and TRBJ1-5, is DGGITQSPKYLFRKEGQNVTLSCEQNLNHDAMYWYRQDPGQGLRLIYYSQIVNDFQKGDIAEGYSVSREKKESFPLTVTSAQKNPTAFYLCASSRLWREDQPQHFGDGTRLSIL.

CDR3 residues: CASSQGTGGFIYEQYF. CDR3 DNA: TGTGCCAGCAGTCAAGGGACAGGTGGCTTCATCTACGAGCAGTACTTC. This chain joins TRBV5-4 and TRBJ2-7; 8 bases fit TRBD1. J was trimmed by 3 bases and V by 5 bases; bases with no gene match: 13. This CDR3 spans 16 amino acids. From germline, CDR1 is SGHNT and CDR2 YYREEE (reference sequence). Filled out from reference TRBV5-4 and TRBJ2-7, the complete variable domain reads ETGVTQSPTHLIKTRGQQVTLRCSSQSGHNTVSWYQQALGQGPQFIFQYYREEENGRGNFPPRFSGLQFPNYSSELNVNALELDDSALYLCASSQGTGGFIYEQYFGPGTRLTVT.

This CDR3 is CASSPIRDEQFF. Written as DNA, the CDR3 is TGTGCCAGCAGCCCTATCCGGGATGAGCAGTTCTTC. This chain joins TRBV21-1 and TRBJ2-1; the table names TRBD2, a call not compared with the DNA. TRBV21-1 is assigned pseudogene status. The CDR3 extends over 12 amino acids.

This chain uses TRBV4-3 with TRBJ1-4; possibly TRBD1 for D (5 bases). V dropped 0 bases and J dropped 4 bases, with 18 bases sitting between them. CDR1 is LGHNA and CDR2 is YSLEER in the germline V gene. The CDR3 length is 18 residues. CDR3 residues: CASSQDRSALGLNEKLFF. The CDR3 DNA is TGCGCCAGCAGCCAAGACCGGTCCGCTTTGGGGCTTAATGAAAAACTGTTTTTT.

The chain has TRBV7-8 and TRBJ2-1; D possibly corresponds to TRBD1 (5 bases). The CDR3 consists of 15 residues. The germline CDR1 and CDR2 sequences are SGHVS and FQNEAQ. V dropped 3 bases and J dropped 7 bases, with 16 bases sitting between them. DNA for the CDR3: TGTGCCAGCAGCTTTGGCAGGGCCCGAGGAAATGAGCAGTTCTTC. Protein product: CASSFGRARGNEQFF.

The CDR3 sequence is CASRDRVGTEAFF. CDR3 coding DNA: TGCGCCAGTAGGGACAGGGTTGGCACTGAAGCTTTCTTT. J is TRBJ1-1 and V is TRBV5-1; TRBD1 aligns across 9 bases. The CDR3 contains 13 residues. Germline loops: CDR1 SGHRS, CDR2 YFSETQ. With 8 bases clipped from V and 4 bases from J, the junction kept 6 bases outside the gene matches.

This chain links TRBV6-5 with TRBJ2-7, with a tentative D call TRBD1 (6 bases). Trimming removed 2 bases from V and 9 bases from J, with 20 bases in between. The CDR3 spans 15 residues. Germline CDR1 is MNHEY and CDR2 is SVGAGI. The CDR3 sequence is CASSYQQGRASVQYF. CDR3 DNA sequence: TGTGCCAGCAGTTACCAACAGGGTAGGGCCTCGGTGCAGTACTTC.

The chain has TRBV10-2 and TRBJ2-1; TRBD2 aligns across 14 bases. Germline CDR1 WSHSY, CDR2 SAAADI. J gave up 6 bases and V 3 bases, and 4 bases lay outside the gene matches. This CDR3 is built from 16 residues. CDR3 protein: CASSESGTSGSNEQFF. The CDR3 coding sequence is TGCGCCAGCAGTGAATCCGGGACTAGCGGGAGCAATGAGCAGTTCTTC.

This clone occurred a few times. The J gene is TRBJ1-2, the V gene TRBV28; 11 positions match TRBD1. This CDR3 contains 14 residues. The germline CDR1 and CDR2 sequences are MDHEN and SYDVKM. V was clipped by 0 bases and J by 6 bases; unmatched bases: 0. The CDR3: CASSLWGQGDGYTF. For the CDR3, the DNA is TGTGCCAGCAGTTTATGGGGACAGGGGGATGGCTACACCTTC.

V gene TRBV7-9 combines with J gene TRBJ1-2, with no clear D. Trimming stripped 6 bases from V and 4 bases from J, with 18 bases between. Per germline, CDR1 SEHNR and CDR2 FQNEAQ (reference sequence). There are 15 residues in the CDR3. The CDR3 spells CASSFDGQDSYGYTF. The CDR3 coding sequence is TGTGCCAGCAGTTTCGATGGGCAGGACTCCTATGGCTACACCTTC.

The chain carries TRBV6-2 or TRBV6-3 and TRBJ1-1; 7 bases align to TRBD1. Germline loops: CDR1 MNHEY, CDR2 SVGEGT. J lost 3 bases, V lost 0 bases, and 4 bases had no gene match. This CDR3 spans 15 amino acids. The CDR3 loop is CASSYSGGRDTEAFF. CDR3 nucleotide sequence: TGTGCCAGCAGTTACTCAGGGGGCCGGGACACTGAAGCTTTCTTT.

V and J are TRBV5-1 and TRBJ2-1, with TRBD1 matching 7 bases. J lost 15 bases, V lost 7 bases, and 16 bases had no gene match. In germline, CDR1 is SGHRS, CDR2 YFSETQ. This CDR3 comprises 13 residues. The CDR3 loop is CASGETGSSSGFF. CDR3 DNA: TGCGCCAGCGGCGAGACAGGGAGCTCCTCCGGGTTCTTC.

The count of this clone is one. The chain employs TRBV5-4 and TRBJ2-7, with 7 nucleotides matching TRBD2. With 2 bases clipped from V and 4 bases from J, the junction kept 0 bases outside the gene matches. Germline CDR1 SGHNT, CDR2 YYREEE (reference sequence). CDR3 length: 12 amino acids. In DNA form, the CDR3 reads TGTGCCAGCAGCTTCGGGGGGTACGAGCAGTACTTC. It specifies CASSFGGYEQYF.

V is TRBV15 and J is TRBJ1-1; 7 positions match TRBD1. V lost 5 bases, J lost 3 bases, and 3 bases stayed unmatched. This CDR3 is 13 amino acids long. Germline V gene lookup returns CDR1 LNHNV and CDR2 YYDKDF (reference sequence). The CDR3 DNA is TGTGCCACCAGCTTTACAGGGGACACTGAAGCTTTCTTT. Its protein is CATSFTGDTEAFF.

The chain recombines TRBV6-1 with TRBJ1-6; 7 bases align to TRBD1. The CDR3 covers 14 residues. The V and J ends lost 3 bases and 9 bases, in that order; junction bases with no gene match: 5. Germline CDR1 reads MNHNS; CDR2 reads SASEGT. CDR3 protein: CASSETGLGSPLHF. As DNA, the CDR3 is TGTGCCAGCAGTGAGACAGGGTTGGGTTCACCCCTCCACTTT.

The chain joins TRBV28 to TRBJ1-2; the D is unclear. Germline V gene data show CDR1 as MDHEN and CDR2 as SYDVKM. Trimming took off 4 bases at V and 5 bases at J, with 11 bases between the two ends. This CDR3 is built from 13 residues. CDR3 DNA: TGTGCCAGCAGTTATGACGTACTATATGGCTACACCTTC. Translation gives CASSYDVLYGYTF.

This chain joins TRBV14 and TRBJ2-1; the match to TRBD2 covers 8 bases. The CDR3 totals 13 residues. In germline, CDR1 is SGHDN, CDR2 FVKESK. J lost 9 bases, V lost 2 bases, and 3 bases had no gene match. Here the CDR3 reads CASSQIRGGEQFF. The CDR3 region has the DNA TGTGCCAGCAGCCAAATCCGGGGGGGTGAGCAGTTCTTC.